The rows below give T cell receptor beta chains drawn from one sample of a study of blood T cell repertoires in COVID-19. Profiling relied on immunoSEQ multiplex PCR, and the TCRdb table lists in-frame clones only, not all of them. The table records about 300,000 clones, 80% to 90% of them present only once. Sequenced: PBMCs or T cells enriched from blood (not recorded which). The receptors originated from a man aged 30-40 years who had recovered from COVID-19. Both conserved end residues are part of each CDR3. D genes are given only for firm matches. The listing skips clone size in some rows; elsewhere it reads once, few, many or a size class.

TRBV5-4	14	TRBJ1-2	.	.	TGTGCCAGCAGCTTGGAGAGCCAGACTTATGGCTACACCTTC	CASSLESQTYGYTF
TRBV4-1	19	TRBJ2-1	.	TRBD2	TGCGCCAGCAGCCAAGAGGAAGGGGTAGGACTAGCGGACTACAATGAGCAGTTCTTC	CASSQEEGVGLADYNEQFF
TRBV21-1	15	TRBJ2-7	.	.	TGTGCCAGCAGCAAAGAATGGGACAGCTCCTACGAGCAGTACTTC	CASSKEWDSSYEQYF
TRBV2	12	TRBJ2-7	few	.	.	CASILASSEQYF
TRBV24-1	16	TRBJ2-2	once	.	TGTGCCACCAGTGATTCCGCAGACTGGAACACCGGGGAGCTGTTTTTT	CATSDSADWNTGELFF
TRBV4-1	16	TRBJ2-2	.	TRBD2	TGCGCCAGCAGCTCGCTAGCGGGGTCGAACACCGGGGAGCTGTTTTTT	CASSSLAGSNTGELFF
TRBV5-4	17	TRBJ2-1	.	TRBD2	TGTGCCAGCAGACCACCGGGACTAGCGGGGGGATCCAGCGAGCAGTTCTTC	CASRPPGLAGGSSEQFF
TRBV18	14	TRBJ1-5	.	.	TGTGCCAGCTCACGGGGCACTTTAGGGGAGCCCCAGCATTTT	CASSRGTLGEPQHF
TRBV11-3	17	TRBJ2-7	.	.	TGTGCCAGCAGCTTAGGGGGGCTGGCCGAGTTAATCTACGAGCAGTACTTC	CASSLGGLAELIYEQYF
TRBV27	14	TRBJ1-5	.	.	TGTGCCACCTCCGCCGGGAGGCAAGGTCAGCCCCAGCATTTT	CATSAGRQGQPQHF
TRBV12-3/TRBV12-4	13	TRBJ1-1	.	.	TGTGCCAGCAGTTTAGAAGTAATGGCTTCGGCTTTCTTT	CASSLEVMASAFF
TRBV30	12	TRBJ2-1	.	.	TGTGCCTGGAGAAGAGACGGGGAAAGGCAGTTCTTC	CAWRRDGERQFF
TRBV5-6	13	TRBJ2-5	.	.	TGTGCCAGCAGCGGAGGGAGTAGGGAGACCCAGTACTTC	CASSGGSRETQYF
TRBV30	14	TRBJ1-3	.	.	TGTGCCTGGAGTGTCCCCAGGGCAGGAAACACCATATATTTT	CAWSVPRAGNTIYF
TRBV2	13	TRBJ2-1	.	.	TGTGCCAGCAGTGAAGTCCCATCTAGACGGCAGTTCTTC	CASSEVPSRRQFF
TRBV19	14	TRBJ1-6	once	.	TGTGCCAGTAGTCGCAAGCTAGATAATTCACCCCTCCACTTT	CASSRKLDNSPLHF